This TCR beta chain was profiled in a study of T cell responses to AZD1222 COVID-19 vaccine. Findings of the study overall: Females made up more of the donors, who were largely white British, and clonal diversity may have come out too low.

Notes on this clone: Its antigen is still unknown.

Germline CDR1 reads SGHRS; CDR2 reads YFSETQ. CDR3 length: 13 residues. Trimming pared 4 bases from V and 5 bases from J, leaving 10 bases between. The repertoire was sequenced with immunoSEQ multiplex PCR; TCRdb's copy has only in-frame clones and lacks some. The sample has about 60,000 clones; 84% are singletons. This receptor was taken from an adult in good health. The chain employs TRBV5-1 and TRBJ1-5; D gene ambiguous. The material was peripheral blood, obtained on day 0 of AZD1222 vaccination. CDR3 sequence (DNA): TGCGCCAGCAGCCAGGACGGGGATCAGCCCCAGCATTTT. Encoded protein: CASSQDGDQPQHF. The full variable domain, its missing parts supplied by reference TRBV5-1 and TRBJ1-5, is KAGVTQTPRYLIKTRGQQVTLSCSPISGHRSVSWYQQTPGQGLQFLFEYFSETQRNKGNFPGRFSGRQFSNSRSEMNVSTLELGDSALYLCASSQDGDQPQHFGDGTRLSIL.